One sample yielded the 32 T cell receptor beta chains listed below, sequenced in a study of neurological immune-mediated disorders. TCRdb called the 5' RACE reads again in MiXCR, with one record for every CDR3 protein. The data show about 79,000 distinct CDR3 sequences, roughly 13% seen once. The sequencing sample was made of PBMCs. All receptors come from a woman in her fifties or sixties in good health.

This clonotype came up many times. This chain joins TRBV5-4 and TRBJ2-2; perhaps TRBD2 as D (6 bases). The CDR3 runs 15 residues. Trimming pared 1 base from V and 7 bases from J, leaving 14 bases between. In germline, CDR1 is SGHNT, CDR2 YYREEE (reference sequence). DNA of the CDR3: TGTGCCAGCAGCTTGCGGGACTCCGCGGGCGGGGAGCTGTTTTTT. The encoded protein is CASSLRDSAGGELFF.

V usage is TRBV7-6 and J usage is TRBJ2-1; 11 nucleotides match TRBD2. Unmatched junction bases numbered 6, after V lost 4 bases and J lost 4 bases. This CDR3 has 16 amino acids. The germline CDR1 and CDR2 sequences are SGHVS and FNYEAQ. The CDR3 DNA sequence: TGTGCCAGCAGCTCCACTACTAGCGGGGGTTACAATGAGCAGTTCTTC. Its protein is CASSSTTSGGYNEQFF.

This clonotype was seen a few times. The CDR3 loop reads CSVAKLWGEEDYGYTF. Written as DNA, the CDR3 is TGCAGCGTCGCAAAGCTCTGGGGGGAAGAAGACTATGGCTACACCTTC. The chain joins TRBV29-1 to TRBJ1-2; D might be TRBD1 (5 bases). The CDR3 runs to 16 residues. Between the trimmed V and J ends, which lost 6 bases and 3 bases, there was a span of 23 bases. Germline V lookup: CDR1 SQVTM, CDR2 ANQGSEA.

The chain joins TRBV28 to TRBJ1-2; maybe TRBD1 (5 bases). Germline CDR1 MDHEN, CDR2 SYDVKM. The V gene lost 3 bases and the J gene lost 4 bases, with 9 bases spanning the gap. This CDR3 spans 13 amino acids. CDR3 region: CASSFAGIYGYTF. The CDR3 DNA reads as TGTGCCAGCAGTTTCGCAGGGATCTATGGCTACACCTTC.

The chain carries TRBV20-1 and TRBJ2-3; 10 nucleotides align to TRBD1. The CDR3 consists of 16 residues. CDR1 and CDR2 (germline): DFQATT, SNEGSKA (reference sequence). J gave up 4 bases and V 3 bases, and 10 bases lay outside the gene matches. The CDR3 sequence: CSASMGQGYFADTQYF. In nucleotides, the CDR3 is TGCAGTGCTAGTATGGGACAGGGGTATTTCGCAGATACGCAGTATTTT.

This clonotype was seen at least ten times. The J gene is TRBJ1-3, the V gene TRBV4-1; D ambiguous. Germline V gives CDR1 MGHRA, CDR2 YSYEKL. With 0 bases removed from V and 0 bases from J, the gap between germline ends came to 9 bases. This CDR3 contains 16 residues. DNA of the CDR3: TGCGCCAGCAGCCAAGAAAAGGCCTCCTCTGGAAACACCATATATTTT. Its translation: CASSQEKASSGNTIYF.

This clonotype occurred many times. The chain uses TRBV7-2 and TRBJ2-2; D might be TRBD2 (6 bases). V shed 2 bases and J shed 5 bases, with 15 bases lying between them. The CDR3 has 16 amino acids. Germline values: CDR1 SGHTA, CDR2 FQGNSA. The CDR3 DNA is TGTGCCAGCAGCTTAAGGGTCTCACGGGGGACCGGGGAGCTGTTTTTT. It codes for CASSLRVSRGTGELFF.

This clonotype has a count of ten or more. This chain connects TRBV5-1 to TRBJ2-7, with 7 bases matching TRBD2. V lost 1 base and J lost 0; bases outside the gene matches: 1. This CDR3 has 14 amino acids. Germline V gene sequence: CDR1 SGHRS, CDR2 YFSETQ. CDR3 nucleotide sequence: TGCGCCAGCAGCTTGTCTAGCGGCTCCTACGAGCAGTACTTC. Its protein product is CASSLSSGSYEQYF.

This clonotype was recorded at least ten times. The chain couples TRBV12-3 or TRBV12-4 to TRBJ2-2; 10 nucleotides agree with TRBD2. With V trimmed by 3 bases and J by 7 bases, 5 bases remained unmatched. The CDR3 loop spans 15 amino acids. CDR3 amino acids: CASSFSGRIIGELFF. The CDR3 DNA follows: TGTGCCAGCAGTTTTAGCGGGAGGATCATCGGGGAGCTGTTTTTT.

Worth noting for this clonotype: A much bigger clone sits one base away, suggesting this may be a read error. The chain is built from TRBV3-1 and TRBJ2-1, with 7 bases lining up with TRBD1. Germline assignment: CDR1 LGHDT and CDR2 YNNKEL (reference sequence). Losses at the gene ends were 4 bases for V and 10 bases for J; bases not matched to a gene: 16. The CDR3 loop spans 16 amino acids. CDR3 coding DNA: TGTGCCAGCAGCCCGCAATCCAACAGGGGACCCTACGAGCAGTTCTTC. It yields the protein CASSPQSNRGPYEQFF.

Note on this clonotype: Relative to the germline gene, one junction end is altered; a read error may explain this. The rearrangement uses TRBV28 and TRBJ2-1; 11 bases are shared with TRBD2. This CDR3 has 15 amino acids. CDR1 and CDR2 (germline): MDHEN, SYDVKM. CDR3 sequence (DNA): TGTGCCAGCAGTCCTCTAGCGGGAGGACGCAATGTGCAGTTCTTC. This gives the protein CASSPLAGGRNVQFF.

This clonotype was recorded at least ten times. This chain uses TRBV5-1 with TRBJ1-3; no firm D call. The V end lost 4 bases, the J end lost 0 bases, and 11 bases lay between the germline ends. Germline V gene lookup returns CDR1 SGHRS and CDR2 YFSETQ. The CDR3 has 15 residues. The CDR3 nucleotides are TGCGCCAGCAGCCCCAGGACGGACTCTGGAAACACCATATATTTT. This codes for CASSPRTDSGNTIYF.

Many counts were recorded for this clonotype. J is TRBJ1-6 and V is TRBV6-5; D is perhaps TRBD1 (6 bases). Trimming left V 6 bases short and J 8 bases short, with 17 bases between. CDR1 and CDR2 from the germline V gene are MNHEY and SVGAGI. The CDR3 consists of 15 residues. The CDR3 loop is CASRPEWGAYSPLHF. The CDR3 DNA is TGTGCCAGCAGACCCGAGTGGGGGGCTTATTCACCCCTCCACTTT.

This clonotype has a count of ten or more. The chain combines TRBV28 with TRBJ2-1; D call uncertain. V shed 2 bases and J shed 0 bases, with 8 bases lying between them. CDR3 length: 15 residues. CDR1 is MDHEN and CDR2 is SYDVKM in the germline V gene. In DNA form, the CDR3 reads TGTGCCAGCAGTTTACCCGGTAGCTCCTACAATGAGCAGTTCTTC. It codes for CASSLPGSSYNEQFF. Supplemented by reference TRBV28 and TRBJ2-1, the full variable domain reads DVKVTQSSRYLVKRTGEKVFLECVQDMDHENMFWYRQDPGLGLRLIYFSYDVKMKEKGDIPEGYSVSREKKERFSLILESASTNQTSMYLCASSLPGSSYNEQFFGPGTRLTVL.

This rearrangement joins TRBV28 to TRBJ1-1, with a possible D match to TRBD1 (5 bases). This CDR3 spans 15 amino acids. The ends were cut back, 6 bases at V and 5 bases at J, with 19 bases in the middle. Per the germline V gene, CDR1 is MDHEN and CDR2 is SYDVKM. CDR3 sequence reads: CASSPGGVGQTEAFF. DNA for the CDR3: TGTGCCAGCAGCCCCGGGGGTGTGGGTCAGACTGAAGCTTTCTTT.

Many counts were recorded for this clonotype. The rearrangement uses TRBV7-9 and TRBJ1-5; D is perhaps TRBD1 (5 bases). Germline values: CDR1 SEHNR, CDR2 FQNEAQ (reference sequence). V lost 3 bases, J lost 4 bases, and 10 bases lay in between. The CDR3 is 14 residues long. The CDR3 region has the DNA TGTGCCAGCAGCTTCGGGGGGTTTAATCAGCCCCAGCATTTT. Translated: CASSFGGFNQPQHF.

There are many counts of this clonotype. The J gene is TRBJ2-5, the V gene TRBV5-1; TRBD2 is a possible D gene (6 bases). CDR1 and CDR2 (germline): SGHRS, YFSETQ. The ends were cut back, 3 bases at V and 5 bases at J, with 17 bases in the middle. The CDR3 contains 15 residues. In DNA, the CDR3 is TGCGCCAGCAGCTCCTTTCTATCGGGAGAGGAGACCCAGTACTTC. Its translation is CASSSFLSGEETQYF.

This chain connects TRBV7-6 to TRBJ2-1; D may be TRBD1 or TRBD2 (6 bases each). The germline V and J ends were trimmed by 8 bases and 5 bases, with 13 bases remaining between them. The CDR3 runs 13 residues. The germline V gene has CDR1 SGHVS and CDR2 FNYEAQ. The CDR3, as DNA: TGTGCCAGCTCGGGGGCGGGGAACAATGAGCAGTTCTTC. Translation gives CASSGAGNNEQFF.

This clonotype came up many times. The CDR3 loop reads CSVERLAKTQYF. The CDR3 bases are TGCAGCGTTGAGAGGCTAGCAAAGACCCAGTACTTC. The chain recombines TRBV29-1 with TRBJ2-5, with TRBD2 as a possible D gene (5 bases). The V gene lost 3 bases and the J gene lost 6 bases, with 11 bases spanning the gap. Germline assignment: CDR1 SQVTM and CDR2 ANQGSEA. This CDR3 contains 12 residues.

This clonotype came up many times. The V call is TRBV20-1, the J call TRBJ2-2; 8 bases fit TRBD1. This CDR3 is built from 15 residues. With 6 bases clipped from V and 3 bases from J, the junction kept 9 bases outside the gene matches. Germline loops: CDR1 DFQATT, CDR2 SNEGSKA (reference sequence). CDR3 DNA sequence: TGCAGTGCACAACAGGGGGGCATGCACACCGGGGAGCTGTTTTTT. Residues: CSAQQGGMHTGELFF.

The rearrangement uses TRBV20-1 and TRBJ2-7; possibly TRBD1 or TRBD2 for D (5 bases each). CDR1 is DFQATT and CDR2 is SNEGSKA in the germline V gene (reference sequence). The CDR3 consists of 11 residues. V lost 6 bases and J 3 bases, leaving 9 bases between the germline ends. The CDR3 DNA follows: TGCAGTGCCAGGGACGTCTACGAGCAGTACTTC. This codes for CSARDVYEQYF.

V gene TRBV12-3 or TRBV12-4 combines with J gene TRBJ2-3; 14 positions match TRBD2. CDR3 length: 18 residues. The V gene end was trimmed by 2 bases and the J gene end by 9 bases; junction bases not matched to a gene: 13. CDR3 coding DNA: TGTGCCAGCAGTTTAAGTGGGACTAGCGGGAGCGCCCTCCCCACGCAGTATTTT. It specifies CASSLSGTSGSALPTQYF.

There are many counts of this clonotype. The chain carries TRBV5-1 and TRBJ2-5; 8 nucleotides align to TRBD2. Germline V CDR1 and CDR2: SGHRS, YFSETQ. This CDR3 has 15 amino acids. The ends lost 1 base at V and 2 bases at J; junction bases unmatched: 4. The CDR3 is CASSLLAGNQETQYF. In DNA, the CDR3 is TGCGCCAGCAGCTTGTTAGCGGGAAATCAAGAGACCCAGTACTTC.

This clonotype was seen ten or more times. The chain uses TRBV7-2 and TRBJ2-7; TRBD1 matches 8 bases. V trimming: 0 bases; J trimming: 3 bases; junction bases outside the gene matches: 13. Germline V gene data show CDR1 as SGHTA and CDR2 as FQGNSA. This CDR3 has 18 amino acids. This chain's CDR3 is CASSLALLPNTGGYEQYF. CDR3 coding DNA: TGTGCCAGCAGCTTAGCTCTTTTGCCTAACACAGGGGGCTACGAGCAGTACTTC. Together with reference TRBV7-2 and TRBJ2-7, the CDR3 gives the full variable domain: GAGVSQSPSNKVTEKGKDVELRCDPISGHTALYWYRQSLGQGLEFLIYFQGNSAPDKSGLPSDRFSAERTGGSVSTLTIQRTQQEDSAVYLCASSLALLPNTGGYEQYFGPGTRLTVT.

Comment on this clonotype: At one of its ends the junction is not consistent with the germline gene, which may arise from a read error. The chain combines TRBV7-3 with TRBJ2-7, with D unclear. This CDR3 contains 13 residues. In germline, CDR1 is SGHTA, CDR2 FQGTGA. This CDR3 reads CASSRTDGYEHYF. The CDR3 DNA follows: TGTGCCAGCAGCCGGACGGATGGGTACGAGCATTACTTC.

CDR3 DNA sequence: TGCGCCAGCAGCTTGGAGGACAGGGTAGGGAATTCACCCCTCCACTTT. Its protein product is CASSLEDRVGNSPLHF. The V and J genes are TRBV5-1 and TRBJ1-6, with TRBD1 identical over 8 bases. Germline CDR1 SGHRS, CDR2 YFSETQ. This CDR3 contains 16 residues. Unmatched junction bases numbered 6, after V lost 0 bases and J lost 7 bases.

This clonotype was recorded at least ten times. The chain couples TRBV24-1 to TRBJ2-3; D is perhaps TRBD1 or TRBD2 (5 bases each). Germline CDR1 and CDR2: KGHDR and SFDVKD. Trimming took 9 bases from V and 6 from J, leaving 21 bases between them. The CDR3 extends over 15 amino acids. The CDR3 here is CATGPGTGKGDTQYF. In nucleotides, the CDR3 is TGTGCCACCGGCCCCGGGACGGGCAAAGGGGATACGCAGTATTTT.

This clonotype showed up many times. V and J are TRBV7-2 and TRBJ2-7; no reliable D call. Trimming shortened V by 5 bases and J by 0 bases, and 11 bases separated the two germline ends. Germline V gene sequence: CDR1 SGHTA, CDR2 FQGNSA. The CDR3 contains 14 residues. CDR3 DNA sequence: TGTGCCAGCAGCCCTCCTGGGGTCTCCTACGAGCAGTACTTC. It encodes CASSPPGVSYEQYF.

The DNA for the CDR3 is TGCAGTGCTCCCTCCTCGGGGACAGCTAACTATGGCTACACCTTC. It codes for CSAPSSGTANYGYTF. The J gene is TRBJ1-2, the V gene TRBV20-1; TRBD1 matches at 7 bases. The CDR3 has 15 amino acids. Germline V gene lookup returns CDR1 DFQATT and CDR2 SNEGSKA (reference sequence). The J segment lost 0 bases and the V segment lost 5 bases, leaving 9 bases of the junction unmatched.

In the case of this clonotype: One end of the junction fails to match germline, which may point to a read error. The chain combines TRBV28 with TRBJ2-3; 10 bases fit TRBD2. Germline values: CDR1 MDHEN, CDR2 SYDVKM. This CDR3 has 15 residues. In DNA form, the CDR3 reads TGTTCCAGCCTTGAAGCGGGAGGGCCCGCAGATACGCAGTATTTT. Its protein is CSSLEAGGPADTQYF.

This clonotype was found many times. This sequence joins TRBV11-2 and TRBJ1-2, with a weak D call TRBD1 (5 bases). V dropped 2 bases and J dropped 5 bases, with 9 bases sitting between them. CDR3 length: 13 amino acids. Germline V gives CDR1 SGHAT, CDR2 FQNNGV. The CDR3 protein is CASSLTTEYGYTF. CDR3 in DNA: TGTGCCAGCAGCTTAACGACAGAATATGGCTACACCTTC.

The rearrangement links TRBV10-3 to TRBJ1-2, with D perhaps TRBD1 (5 bases). From germline, CDR1 is ENHRY and CDR2 SYGVKD. V lost 6 bases and J lost 8, with 13 bases in between. The CDR3 has 12 amino acids. CDR3 loop: CAIRPAGSGYTF. CDR3 nucleotide sequence: TGTGCCATCAGACCCGCAGGGAGCGGCTACACCTTC.